This entry features one T cell receptor (beta chain) sequence. Its specificity is unknown. This sample is part of a study of shared clonotypes between healthy human individuals. Whole-study context: Those who served as donors were a couple of women and three men between the ages of 18 and 49.

Sequencing was performed with immunoSEQ multiplex PCR; in TCRdb, only in-frame clones are kept and a portion is missing. The sample has 2 million to 2.5 million clones, approximately 94% seen once. Germline CDR1 reads SGDLS; CDR2 reads YYNGEE. The V end was cut by 4 bases, the J end by 12 bases, with 20 bases between. This CDR3 has 15 residues. Regarding the study as a whole: Naive subsets typically showed greater estimated richness than memory subsets. Sharing across several donors was seen in 4.5% to 6.5% of naive CD4 clonotypes. In having few donors, the study represented limited genetic and exposure-history diversity.

The source is a man between 18 and 29 years old in good health. The sequencing sample was made of naive CD4+ T cells sorted from blood. The subset: CD45RA+ positively selected. The chain combines TRBV9 with TRBJ1-6; D not certain. The CDR3: CASSPRSADLGPLHF. The CDR3 DNA reads TGTGCCAGCAGCCCACGAAGTGCCGATTTAGGACCCCTCCACTTT.